The 17 T cell receptor beta chains below come from one sample, sequenced in a study of cytomegalovirus exposure and HLA in healthy donors. Amplification used 60 Vbeta primers and 13 Jbeta primers. Data came from immunoSEQ multiplex PCR; TCRdb stores just in-frame clones and leaves some out. Altogether fewer than 90,000 clones are present, approximately 77% being singletons, with the ten largest covering roughly 3.5%. Input material: PBMCs. Receptor source: a man aged 25-40 years in good health and CMV-seronegative.

The chain couples TRBV27 to TRBJ2-2, with D perhaps matching TRBD2 (6 bases). The V gene lost 7 bases and the J gene lost 8 bases, with 20 bases spanning the gap. The CDR3 length is 15 residues. The germline V gene has CDR1 MNHEY and CDR2 SMNVEV (reference sequence). This CDR3 reads CASTRFWRGRGELFF. In nucleotides, the CDR3 is TGTGCCAGCACCCGCTTTTGGAGGGGTCGAGGGGAGCTGTTTTTT.

The chain uses TRBV19 and TRBJ2-5; possible D gene TRBD2, 5 bases. Germline assignment: CDR1 LNHDA and CDR2 SQIVND (reference sequence). The CDR3 is made up of 14 amino acids. V was pared by 8 bases and J by 11 bases, with 24 bases between. CDR3 nucleotide sequence: TGTGCCAGTTCCCATAGCAGGTCTTCTAGGGAGCAGTACTTC. Translated: CASSHSRSSREQYF. Supplemented by reference TRBV19 and TRBJ2-5, the full variable domain reads DGGITQSPKYLFRKEGQNVTLSCEQNLNHDAMYWYRQDPGQGLRLIYYSQIVNDFQKGDIAEGYSVSREKKESFPLTVTSAQKNPTAFYLCASSHSRSSREQYFGPGTRLLVL.

This chain links TRBV5-5 with TRBJ1-5; 8 bases fit TRBD1. In germline, CDR1 is SGHKS, CDR2 YYEKEE (reference sequence). The V and J ends lost 0 bases and 7 bases, in that order; junction bases with no gene match: 6. The CDR3 loop spans 15 amino acids. The CDR3 here is CASSLEDRAGQPQHF. As DNA, the CDR3 is TGTGCCAGCAGCTTGGAGGACAGGGCAGGCCAGCCCCAGCATTTT. Looking up the rest from reference TRBV5-5 and TRBJ1-5 gives the full variable domain: DAGVTQSPTHLIKTRGQQVTLRCSPISGHKSVSWYQQVLGQGPQFIFQYYEKEERGRGNFPDRFSARQFPNYSSELNVNALLLGDSALYLCASSLEDRAGQPQHFGDGTRLSIL.

This clone was found once. An end of the junction does not agree with germline; a read error may underlie this. The chain recombines TRBV7-9 with TRBJ2-7; 7 bases fit TRBD1. The CDR3 spans 15 residues. The germline gives CDR1 SEHNR, CDR2 FQNEAQ (reference sequence). CDR3 in amino acids: CASTLRQGATYEQYF. The CDR3 nucleotides are TGTGCCAGCACCTTAAGACAGGGTGCTACCTACGAGCAGTACTTC. Full variable domain (missing parts from reference TRBV7-9 and TRBJ2-7): DTGVSQNPRHKITKRGQNVTFRCDPISEHNRLYWYRQTLGQGPEFLTYFQNEAQLEKSRLLSDRFSAERPKGSFSTLEIQRTEQGDSAMYLCASTLRQGATYEQYFGPGTRLTVT.

J is TRBJ2-2 and V is TRBV4-1; a possible D gene is TRBD2 (6 bases). Germline V CDR1 and CDR2: MGHRA, YSYEKL. Between the trimmed V and J ends, which lost 4 bases and 6 bases, there was a span of 21 bases. CDR3 length: 17 amino acids. The CDR3 nucleotides are TGCGCCAGCAGCCCACACGCAGGGCTCTGGGGGGCCGGGGAGCTGTTTTTT. It is translated as CASSPHAGLWGAGELFF.

The chain combines TRBV19 with TRBJ1-2; D not resolved. The ends were cut back, 5 bases at V and 3 bases at J, with 10 bases in the middle. Germline-derived CDR1 and CDR2 are LNHDA and SQIVND (reference sequence). This CDR3 contains 13 residues. This CDR3 reads CASSGDTYYGYTF. CDR3 DNA sequence: TGTGCCAGTAGTGGTGACACCTACTATGGCTACACCTTC.

Of note for this clone: An end of the junction does not agree with germline; a read error may underlie this. J is TRBJ1-1 and V is TRBV7-9, with a possible D match to TRBD1 (6 bases). The CDR3 runs 16 residues. From germline, CDR1 is SEHNR and CDR2 FQNEAQ (reference sequence). CDR3 residues: CSSSSKQGLMNTEAFF. For the CDR3, the DNA is TGTTCCAGCAGCTCTAAACAGGGTCTGATGAACACTGAAGCTTTCTTT.

This chain joins TRBV7-2 and TRBJ2-7; 8 nucleotides line up with TRBD1. The V and J ends lost 4 bases and 0 bases, in that order; junction bases with no gene match: 14. Germline CDR1 reads SGHTA; CDR2 reads FQGNSA. The CDR3 contains 18 residues. The CDR3 DNA is TGTGCCAGCAGCTCAAGCATAGGGACAGGTTGGTCCTCCTACGAGCAGTACTTC. Its protein product is CASSSSIGTGWSSYEQYF.

The chain recombines TRBV5-6 with TRBJ2-3; maybe TRBD1 (5 bases). Per the germline V gene, CDR1 is SGHDT and CDR2 is YYEEEE. The CDR3 is 14 residues long. The ends were cut back, 3 bases at V and 2 bases at J, with 10 bases in the middle. CDR3 loop: CASSSRTLTDTQYF. The CDR3 DNA reads as TGTGCCAGCAGCTCGCGGACACTCACAGATACGCAGTATTTT.

The chain employs TRBV11-3 and TRBJ1-1; no definite D call. The CDR3 has 14 amino acids. V was pared by 3 bases and J by 2 bases, with 10 bases between. Germline V gene lookup returns CDR1 SGHNT and CDR2 YENEEA. The chain's CDR3 is CASSFAGSNTEAFF. CDR3 in DNA: TGTGCCAGCAGCTTTGCGGGGAGTAACACTGAAGCTTTCTTT.

The genes are TRBV6-5 and TRBJ1-6; weak D call: TRBD1 (6 bases). CDR3 size: 12 residues. The germline V and J ends were trimmed by 2 bases and 15 bases, with 11 bases remaining between them. The germline gives CDR1 MNHEY, CDR2 SVGAGI. Here the CDR3 reads CASSYEGVLLHF. The CDR3, as DNA: TGTGCCAGCAGTTACGAGGGGGTGCTCCTCCACTTT.

The V and J genes are TRBV2 and TRBJ2-1; 7 bases match TRBD1. With 6 bases clipped from V and 8 bases from J, the junction kept 10 bases outside the gene matches. The CDR3 length is 14 residues. CDR1 and CDR2 (germline): SNHLY, FYNNEI. In DNA form, the CDR3 reads TGTGCCAGCAGCCTCTTTACAGGGGTCGATGAGCAGTTCTTC. Translation: CASSLFTGVDEQFF.

The rearrangement uses TRBV6-1 and TRBJ2-7; 7 bases agree with TRBD1. The germline CDR1 and CDR2 sequences are MNHNS and SASEGT. The CDR3 length is 15 residues. J lost 3 bases, V lost 3 bases, and 8 bases had no gene match. The chain's CDR3 is CASSDGDRVSYEQYF. DNA for the CDR3: TGTGCCAGCAGTGATGGAGACAGGGTTAGCTACGAGCAGTACTTC.

The chain carries TRBV7-9 and TRBJ2-1; no clear D gene. V was trimmed by 3 bases and J by 6 bases, leaving 3 bases between them. Germline CDR1 is SEHNR and CDR2 is FQNEAQ (reference sequence). This CDR3 spans 11 amino acids. The CDR3 bases are TGTGCCAGCAGCTTCCGCAATGAGCAGTTCTTC. Translation gives CASSFRNEQFF.

V usage is TRBV27 and J usage is TRBJ2-7; D unresolved. Germline V gene sequence: CDR1 MNHEY, CDR2 SMNVEV (reference sequence). The CDR3 is made up of 11 amino acids. Trimming stripped 6 bases from V and 3 bases from J, with 6 bases between. CDR3 protein: CASRSNYEQYF. In DNA, the CDR3 is TGTGCCAGCAGATCAAACTACGAGCAGTACTTC.

The chain couples TRBV6-1 to TRBJ1-2; D is unresolved. Germline V CDR1 and CDR2: MNHNS, SASEGT. This CDR3 spans 15 amino acids. Between the trimmed V and J ends, which lost 6 bases and 2 bases, there was a span of 16 bases. CDR3 loop: CASSGGPPYNYGYTF. CDR3 coding DNA: TGTGCCAGCAGCGGAGGACCCCCCTACAACTATGGCTACACCTTC.

The CDR3 region is CASSVGTSVLDTQYF. CDR3 sequence (DNA): TGTGCCAGCAGCGTAGGGACTAGCGTACTAGATACGCAGTATTTT. This chain uses TRBV9 with TRBJ2-3; 9 bases line up with TRBD2. Per the germline V gene, CDR1 is SGDLS and CDR2 is YYNGEE. V lost 0 bases to trimming and J lost 5 bases; unmatched junction nucleotides: 4. The CDR3 is 15 amino acids.